One sample yielded the 17 T cell receptor beta chains listed below, sequenced in a study of shared clonotypes between healthy human individuals. Measured with immunoSEQ multiplex PCR; TCRdb has only the in-frame clones, and not every one. Here the sample spans about 490,000 clones, less than 80% being singletons. The material sequenced was PBMCs. These receptors came from a woman in her forties in good health. Some clones in this sample may be carry-over from other donors' samples.

This clone was found a few times. This chain connects TRBV19 to TRBJ2-3, with 12 bases matching TRBD1. V lost 7 bases, J lost 4 bases, and 18 bases stayed unmatched. This CDR3 contains 19 residues. In germline, CDR1 is LNHDA, CDR2 SQIVND (reference sequence). This CDR3 reads CASNSGQGAGAGDADTQYF. The DNA of the CDR3 is TGTGCCAGTAACTCGGGACAGGGGGCTGGAGCGGGAGATGCAGATACGCAGTATTTT.

This CDR3 is CASSDQGGFWNEQFF. The CDR3 DNA is TGTGCCAGCAGTGACCAGGGTGGTTTTTGGAATGAGCAGTTCTTC. The V gene is TRBV6-1, the J gene TRBJ2-1; D possibly corresponds to TRBD1 (5 bases). Trimming removed 3 bases from V and 7 bases from J, with 16 bases in between. The CDR3 has 15 residues. Germline V gene sequence: CDR1 MNHNS, CDR2 SASEGT.

The rearrangement links TRBV9 to TRBJ2-3; 9 positions match TRBD2. The trim removed 3 bases at V and 2 bases at J, leaving 7 bases unmatched. Germline V gene sequence: CDR1 SGDLS, CDR2 YYNGEE. This CDR3 is 16 amino acids long. The chain's CDR3 is CASSATTSGFTDTQYF. The CDR3 nucleotides read TGTGCCAGCAGCGCGACGACTAGCGGATTCACAGATACGCAGTATTTT. The entire variable domain, with the rest obtained from reference TRBV9 and TRBJ2-3, is as follows: DSGVTQTPKHLITATGQRVTLRCSPRSGDLSVYWYQQSLDQGLQFLIQYYNGEERAKGNILERFSAQQFPDLHSELNLSSLELGDSALYFCASSATTSGFTDTQYFGPGTRLTVL.

The chain combines TRBV10-3 with TRBJ1-3, with 9 bases that match TRBD1. Germline assignment: CDR1 ENHRY and CDR2 SYGVKD. Trimming cost V 10 bases and J 4 bases; bases outside gene matches: 8. This CDR3 is 14 amino acids long. In DNA, the CDR3 is TGTGCCACCCGGGACAGGGCAGAAGGAAACACCATATATTTT. It is translated as CATRDRAEGNTIYF.

This clone was seen ten or more times. Distinct nucleotide sequences in the sample also encode this CDR3. The rearrangement links TRBV9 to TRBJ2-7, with D perhaps TRBD2 (5 bases). Per germline, CDR1 SGDLS and CDR2 YYNGEE. V shed 2 bases and J shed 0 bases, with 9 bases lying between them. This CDR3 comprises 14 residues. CDR3 sequence reads: CASSVTGSSYEQYF. CDR3 coding DNA: TGTGCCAGCAGCGTTACGGGGAGCTCCTACGAGCAGTACTTC.

In regard to this clone: This may stem from a read error, because a much larger clone lies one nucleotide away. V gene TRBV28 combines with J gene TRBJ1-1; 9 bases line up with TRBD1. Germline CDR1 MDHEN, CDR2 SYDVKM. There are 16 residues in the CDR3. Trimming cost V 3 bases and J 7 bases; bases outside gene matches: 12. The CDR3 here is CASSFQGQGGRVEAFF. CDR3 bases: TGTGCCAGCAGTTTTCAGGGACAGGGAGGACGGGTTGAAGCTTTCTTT.

The rearrangement uses TRBV5-1 and TRBJ2-7; D possibly corresponds to TRBD1 (5 bases). The V end lost 1 base, the J end lost 5 bases, and 7 bases lay between the germline ends. The CDR3 is 12 residues long. Germline V gives CDR1 SGHRS, CDR2 YFSETQ. The CDR3 region is CASSLTGHEQYF. The CDR3 DNA reads TGCGCCAGCAGCTTGACAGGCCACGAGCAGTACTTC.

As DNA, the CDR3 is TGTGCCAGCTCACCAGGACTAGCCGAAGAGGAGACCCAGTACTTC. This gives the protein CASSPGLAEEETQYF. The V and J genes are TRBV18 and TRBJ2-5; 8 bases fit TRBD2. With 2 bases clipped from V and 5 bases from J, the junction kept 7 bases outside the gene matches. The CDR3 contains 15 residues. CDR1 is KGHSH and CDR2 is LQKENI in the germline V gene. Based on the CDR3 plus reference TRBV18 and TRBJ2-5, the full variable domain is NAGVMQNPRHLVRRRGQEARLRCSPMKGHSHVYWYRQLPEEGLKFMVYLQKENIIDESGMPKERFSAEFPKEGPSILRIQQVVRGDSAAYFCASSPGLAEEETQYFGPGTRLLVL.

The CDR3 DNA follows: TGTGCCAGCAAGAGCGGGAGGGCCTTCTACAATGAGCAGTTCTTC. This codes for CASKSGRAFYNEQFF. The chain combines TRBV28 with TRBJ2-1; 10 nucleotides match TRBD2. Germline-derived CDR1 and CDR2 are MDHEN and SYDVKM. This CDR3 comprises 15 residues. The J segment lost 3 bases and the V segment lost 7 bases, leaving 6 bases of the junction unmatched.

Turning to this clone: This may arise from a read error, as a much more abundant clone is one base away. The same CDR3 arises from other DNA sequences in this sample as well. The gene calls are TRBV5-1 and TRBJ1-1; 8 positions agree with TRBD1. Germline V gives CDR1 SGHRS, CDR2 YFSETQ. The CDR3 length is 15 residues. This CDR3 reads CASSYRTGSSTEAFF. The CDR3 DNA reads as TGCGCCAGCAGCTACCGGACAGGGTCATCGACTGAAGCCTTCTTT.

This clone has a single count. The chain has TRBV30 and TRBJ2-7; D possibly corresponds to TRBD1 (6 bases). This CDR3 is 13 amino acids long. Trimming took off 8 bases at V and 7 bases at J, with 21 bases between the two ends. Germline lookup yields CDR1 GTSNPN and CDR2 SVGIG (reference sequence). CDR3 nucleotides: TGTGCCCGCTCTATACAGGGTCTGGGAGAGCAGTACTTC. Translation gives CARSIQGLGEQYF.

V gene TRBV4-1 combines with J gene TRBJ1-5; D uncertain. Trimming took off 1 base at V and 3 bases at J, with 7 bases between the two ends. Germline-derived CDR1 and CDR2 are MGHRA and YSYEKL. The CDR3 covers 14 residues. The CDR3 sequence is CASSQVWNNQPQHF. In DNA, the CDR3 is TGCGCCAGCAGCCAAGTGTGGAACAATCAGCCCCAGCATTTT.

The chain has TRBV19 and TRBJ1-1, with D tentatively TRBD1 (6 bases). Trimming shortened V by 5 bases and J by 12 bases, and 16 bases separated the two germline ends. The CDR3 is 12 residues long. Germline values: CDR1 LNHDA, CDR2 SQIVND (reference sequence). CDR3 bases: TGTGCCAGTAGTTACTACAGGGTCGGGACTTTCTTT. Translating it yields CASSYYRVGTFF.

The rearrangement joins TRBV4-3 to TRBJ2-7, with a tentative D call TRBD1 (5 bases). The V gene lost 3 bases and the J gene lost 3 bases, with 9 bases spanning the gap. CDR1 is LGHNA and CDR2 is YSLEER in the germline V gene. This CDR3 has 13 residues. The DNA of the CDR3 is TGCGCCAGCAGCCAGGCAGGGAACTACGAGCAGTACTTC. Translated: CASSQAGNYEQYF.

This clone was observed many times. The rearrangement uses TRBV6-5 and TRBJ2-7; the match to TRBD2 covers 7 bases. CDR3 size: 15 residues. V lost 5 bases to trimming and J lost 0 bases; unmatched junction nucleotides: 7. Germline assignment: CDR1 MNHEY and CDR2 SVGAGI. Written as DNA, the CDR3 is TGTGCCAGCAGTCCATCTAGCGGACGCTCCTACGAGCAGTACTTC. Residues: CASSPSSGRSYEQYF.

The chain is built from TRBV10-2 and TRBJ2-3; a possible D gene is TRBD2 (6 bases). V shed 6 bases and J shed 3 bases, with 10 bases lying between them. The CDR3 is made up of 13 amino acids. Germline assignment: CDR1 WSHSY and CDR2 SAAADI. The CDR3 bases are TGCGCCAGCAGGGAGCTAGCGACAGATACGCAGTATTTT. Protein sequence: CASRELATDTQYF.

This clone was counted a single time. V gene TRBV25-1 combines with J gene TRBJ1-5; 7 nucleotides match TRBD1. CDR1 and CDR2 from the germline V gene are MGHDK and SYGVNS. Trimming took 7 bases from V and 7 from J; bases not matched to a gene: 10. This CDR3 is built from 14 residues. CDR3 residues: CASKGQISIQPQHF. DNA for the CDR3: TGTGCCAGCAAGGGACAGATCTCTATCCAGCCCCAGCATTTT.